The clone carrying this TCR beta chain was observed a handful of times. This entry belongs to a study of T cells after yellow fever vaccination. The CDR3 is made up of 13 amino acids. The germline CDR1 and CDR2 sequences are SGHTA and FQGNSA. Trimming cost V 5 bases and J 8 bases, with 15 bases left between them. TCRdb re-derived calls from the 5' RACE reads in MiXCR, one entry per CDR3 protein. The repertoire consists of 450,000 to 600,000 distinct CDR3 sequences, with approximately 13% occurring once and the leading ten covering roughly 13%. The TCR comes from a man under 40 who received the YFV17D yellow fever vaccine. This chain links TRBV7-2 with TRBJ1-2; D is possibly TRBD1 (5 bases). The specimen comprised PBMCs, sampled on the day of the yellow fever booster vaccination. The chain's CDR3 is CASSTGLAWGYTF. The DNA of the CDR3 is TGTGCCAGCAGCACAGGACTGGCGTGGGGCTACACCTTC.